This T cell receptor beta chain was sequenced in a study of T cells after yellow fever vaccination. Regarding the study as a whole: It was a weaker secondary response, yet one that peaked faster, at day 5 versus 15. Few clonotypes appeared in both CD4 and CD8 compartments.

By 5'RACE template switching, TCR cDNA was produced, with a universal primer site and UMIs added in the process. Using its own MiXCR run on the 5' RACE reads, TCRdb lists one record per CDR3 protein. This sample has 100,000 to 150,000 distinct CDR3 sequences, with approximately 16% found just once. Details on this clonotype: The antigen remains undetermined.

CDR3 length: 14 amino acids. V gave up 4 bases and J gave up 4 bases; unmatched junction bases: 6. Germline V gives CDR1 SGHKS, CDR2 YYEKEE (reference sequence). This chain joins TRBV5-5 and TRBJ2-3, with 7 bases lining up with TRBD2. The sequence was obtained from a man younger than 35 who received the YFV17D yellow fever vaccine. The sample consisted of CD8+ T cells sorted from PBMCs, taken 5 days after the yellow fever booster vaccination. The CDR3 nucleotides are TGTGCCAGCAGCACCGGACTAGTCGCAGATACGCAGTATTTT. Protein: CASSTGLVADTQYF. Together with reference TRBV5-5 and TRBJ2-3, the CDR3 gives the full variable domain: DAGVTQSPTHLIKTRGQQVTLRCSPISGHKSVSWYQQVLGQGPQFIFQYYEKEERGRGNFPDRFSARQFPNYSSELNVNALLLGDSALYLCASSTGLVADTQYFGPGTRLTVL.